This TCR beta chain is drawn from a study of TIL therapy for anti-PD-1-resistant metastatic lung cancer. Study background: Tumors carried a median roughly 1.6 non-synonymous mutations per megabase.

This was the immunoSEQ v3 assay. Sequencing depth was approximately 2 million read pairs for survey level, roughly 4.5-6 million for deep. Using immunoSEQ multiplex PCR, the repertoire was profiled, and TCRdb retains in-frame clones only, with some absent. The top ten clones hold less than 3.5% of a sample with approximately 60,000 clones, approximately 75% of them seen once. Time point here: pre-treatment sample, taken before nivolumab and TIL therapy. The V segment lost 4 bases and the J segment 7 bases; nucleotides outside the gene matches: 7. In germline, CDR1 is SGHNT, CDR2 YYREEE (reference sequence). The CDR3 covers 14 residues.

The sample here was blood, taken at baseline. The chain recombines TRBV5-4 with TRBJ1-4; 7 nucleotides agree with TRBD1. The sequence derives from a person aged 25 to 80 with non-small cell lung cancer. CDR3 bases: TGTGCCAGCAGCCGTGACAGGGTGGGTGAAAAACTGTTTTTT. Encoded protein: CASSRDRVGEKLFF.